The 17 T cell receptor beta chains given below trace back to one sample, sequenced in a study of neoadjuvant nivolumab and ipilimumab in lung cancer. Profiling relied on immunoSEQ multiplex PCR, and the TCRdb table lists in-frame clones only, not all of them. This sample has around 20,000 clones; 75% to 85% occur once, and the top ten carry less than 9%. Sample: tumor tissue, taken after neoadjuvant nivolumab, alone or with ipilimumab, at or shortly before surgery. Receptor source: an adult with non-small cell lung cancer.

The chain employs TRBV5-1 and TRBJ2-5; TRBD2 aligns across 14 bases. The CDR3 is 19 residues long. Trimming at V came to 4 bases and at J to 3 bases, leaving 14 bases not matched to a gene. In germline, CDR1 is SGHRS, CDR2 YFSETQ. The CDR3 coding sequence is TGCGCCAGCAGCGTCGGGACTAGCGGGAGCCGAGCCCCAAAAGAGACCCAGTACTTC. It codes for CASSVGTSGSRAPKETQYF.

The chain employs TRBV18 and TRBJ2-7; D is ambiguous. Germline loops: CDR1 KGHSH, CDR2 LQKENI. With 3 bases removed from V and 1 base from J, the gap between germline ends came to 4 bases. The CDR3 has 12 amino acids. CDR3 loop: CASSPSSYEQYF. CDR3 nucleotide sequence: TGTGCCAGCTCACCTTCATCCTACGAGCAGTACTTC.

This clone has only a few counts. The V and J genes are TRBV7-9 and TRBJ2-6; D is uncertain. This CDR3 is 15 amino acids long. The V gene's germline CDR1 is SEHNR and CDR2 FQNEAQ (reference sequence). V lost 3 bases and J lost 0, with 6 bases in between. The CDR3 bases are TGTGCCAGCAGCTTGGGATTCTCTGGGGCCAACGTCCTGACTTTC. It translates to CASSLGFSGANVLTF.

This clone was observed a single time. The chain links TRBV27 to TRBJ2-4; D remains unclear. This CDR3 is 12 amino acids long. The V gene's germline CDR1 is MNHEY and CDR2 SMNVEV (reference sequence). The V gene lost 2 bases and the J gene lost 13 bases, with 12 bases spanning the gap. The CDR3 loop is CASSLPGLVQYF. CDR3 nucleotide sequence: TGTGCCAGCAGTTTACCCGGGCTCGTCCAGTACTTC.

V gene TRBV29-1 combines with J gene TRBJ2-5; TRBD2 agrees at 7 bases. CDR1 is SQVTM, CDR2 ANQGSEA, per germline. The CDR3 covers 14 residues. V lost 4 bases and J lost 1; bases outside the gene matches: 6. The CDR3: CSVGPTGGQETQYF. The CDR3, as DNA: TGCAGCGTTGGCCCTACGGGGGGCCAAGAGACCCAGTACTTC.

J is TRBJ1-4 and V is TRBV6-5, with 9 bases identical to TRBD1. Germline CDR1 MNHEY, CDR2 SVGAGI. The CDR3 is 13 residues long. The trim removed 7 bases at V and 8 bases at J, leaving 5 bases unmatched. As DNA, the CDR3 is TGTGCCAGCAAGGACAGGGGTCGAGAAAAACTGTTTTTT. This sequence encodes CASKDRGREKLFF.

Points on this clone: At one boundary the junction diverges from the germline segment, which might be a read error. J is TRBJ1-2 and V is TRBV30; 7 bases line up with TRBD1. Germline V lookup: CDR1 GTSNPN, CDR2 SVGIG (reference sequence). This CDR3 contains 11 residues. This chain's CDR3 is CAWSSDRIPYF. The DNA for the CDR3 is TGTGCCTGGAGTTCGGACAGGATTCCGTACTTC.

The rearrangement joins TRBV6-4 to TRBJ1-1; a possible D gene is TRBD1 (5 bases). The CDR3 spans 15 residues. The germline V gene encodes CDR1 MRHNA and CDR2 SNTAGT. Deletions cut 4 bases from V and 4 bases from J, with 16 bases between. This CDR3 reads CASSADSLGGTEAFF. CDR3 DNA sequence: TGTGCCAGCAGTGCAGATTCGCTCGGGGGCACTGAAGCTTTCTTT.

The V and J genes are TRBV11-2 and TRBJ2-3; 12 bases are a match to TRBD2. This CDR3 contains 19 residues. Germline CDR1 SGHAT, CDR2 FQNNGV. Trimming at V came to 4 bases and at J to 6 bases, leaving 17 bases not matched to a gene. CDR3 sequence (DNA): TGTGCCAGCAGCTCTGGCGCAGGGCTAGCGGGAGGGAGCGTGGATACGCAGTATTTT. Translated: CASSSGAGLAGGSVDTQYF. The full variable domain, in which reference TRBV11-2 and TRBJ2-3 provide the parts outside the CDR3, is EAGVAQSPRYKIIEKRQSVAFWCNPISGHATLYWYQQILGQGPKLLIQFQNNGVVDDSQLPKDRFSAERLKGVDSTLKIQPAKLEDSAVYLCASSSGAGLAGGSVDTQYFGPGTRLTVL.

The J gene is TRBJ2-7, the V gene TRBV7-9; 10 nucleotides agree with TRBD1. The V and J ends lost 1 base and 6 bases, in that order; junction bases with no gene match: 6. The germline CDR1 and CDR2 sequences are SEHNR and FQNEAQ (reference sequence). The CDR3 length is 15 residues. The CDR3 sequence: CASSLVGQGPGEQYF. The CDR3 region has the DNA TGTGCCAGCAGCTTAGTGGGACAGGGGCCGGGCGAGCAGTACTTC. The complete variable domain, with remaining parts taken from reference TRBV7-9 and TRBJ2-7, reads DTGVSQNPRHKITKRGQNVTFRCDPISEHNRLYWYRQTLGQGPEFLTYFQNEAQLEKSRLLSDRFSAERPKGSFSTLEIQRTEQGDSAMYLCASSLVGQGPGEQYFGPGTRLTVT.

This chain uses TRBV5-6 with TRBJ1-2; D call uncertain. V lost 1 base and J 8 bases, leaving 6 bases between the germline ends. This CDR3 region has 11 residues. Germline values: CDR1 SGHDT, CDR2 YYEEEE. CDR3 residues: CASSLSGGYTF. Here the CDR3 DNA reads TGTGCCAGCAGCTTGTCTGGAGGCTACACCTTC.

V and J are TRBV7-2 and TRBJ2-1, with no clear D. V gave up 1 base and J gave up 3 bases, with 10 bases separating them. Germline-derived CDR1 and CDR2 are SGHTA and FQGNSA. There are 15 residues in the CDR3. CDR3 nucleotides: TGTGCCAGCAGCTTAGATCGATCGAACTACAATGAGCAGTTCTTC. It is translated as CASSLDRSNYNEQFF.

V gene TRBV7-9 combines with J gene TRBJ2-3; D remains ambiguous. The CDR3 loop spans 11 amino acids. The V end lost 5 bases, the J end lost 6 bases, and 6 bases lay between the germline ends. Germline V gene lookup returns CDR1 SEHNR and CDR2 FQNEAQ (reference sequence). CDR3 region: CASSPQDTQYF. CDR3 sequence (DNA): TGTGCCAGCAGCCCCCAGGATACGCAGTATTTT.

The rearrangement uses TRBV7-9 and TRBJ2-1; perhaps D is TRBD1 or TRBD2 (5 bases each). There are 14 residues in the CDR3. Trimming left V 4 bases short and J 8 bases short, with 15 bases between. Germline V gene sequence: CDR1 SEHNR, CDR2 FQNEAQ (reference sequence). CDR3 amino acids: CASSSRGGAYEQFF. The CDR3 DNA reads as TGTGCCAGCAGCTCGAGGGGTGGGGCTTATGAGCAGTTCTTC.

This chain uses TRBV7-9 with TRBJ2-1, with TRBD2 matching 10 bases. The V segment lost 2 bases and the J segment 6 bases; nucleotides outside the gene matches: 4. Per the germline V gene, CDR1 is SEHNR and CDR2 is FQNEAQ (reference sequence). CDR3 size: 15 residues. The CDR3 DNA is TGTGCCAGCAGCTTATATCTAGCGGGAGTCAATGAGCAGTTCTTC. Protein: CASSLYLAGVNEQFF.

This clone occurred once. This rearrangement joins TRBV15 to TRBJ2-7; the match to TRBD2 covers 7 bases. Losses at the gene ends were 4 bases for V and 2 bases for J; bases not matched to a gene: 5. The CDR3 length is 14 residues. Germline V gives CDR1 LNHNV, CDR2 YYDKDF (reference sequence). CDR3 residues: CATSMVGGAYEQYF. DNA of the CDR3: TGTGCCACCAGCATGGTTGGGGGGGCCTACGAGCAGTACTTC. The complete variable domain, with remaining parts taken from reference TRBV15 and TRBJ2-7, reads DAMVIQNPRYQVTQFGKPVTLSCSQTLNHNVMYWYQQKSSQAPKLLFHYYDKDFNNEADTPDNFQSRRPNTSFCFLDIRSPGLGDTAMYLCATSMVGGAYEQYFGPGTRLTVT.

The chain carries TRBV10-3 and TRBJ1-1; 7 nucleotides align to TRBD1. The CDR3 has 13 residues. The J segment lost 3 bases and the V segment lost 6 bases, leaving 4 bases of the junction unmatched. CDR1 is ENHRY, CDR2 SYGVKD, per germline. This CDR3 is CAISRQGYTEAFF. The CDR3 DNA follows: TGTGCCATCAGCCGACAGGGATACACTGAAGCTTTCTTT.